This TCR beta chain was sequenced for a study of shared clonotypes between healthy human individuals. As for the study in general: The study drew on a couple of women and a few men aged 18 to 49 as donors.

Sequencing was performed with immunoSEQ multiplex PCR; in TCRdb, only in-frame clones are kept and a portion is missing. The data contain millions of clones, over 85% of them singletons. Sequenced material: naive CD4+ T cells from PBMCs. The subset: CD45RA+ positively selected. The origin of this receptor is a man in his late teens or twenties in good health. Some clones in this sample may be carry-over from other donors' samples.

CDR3 in amino acids: CASSLSSQAGELFF. DNA for the CDR3: TGTGCCAGCAGCTTGTCTAGCCAGGCCGGGGAGCTGTTTTTT. V gene TRBV5-4 combines with J gene TRBJ2-2, with D tentatively TRBD2 (5 bases). CDR1 SGHNT and CDR2 YYREEE come from the germline V gene (reference sequence). V lost 1 base and J 6 bases, leaving 10 bases between the germline ends. This CDR3 region has 14 residues.